This T cell receptor beta chain was recorded in a study of T cells in Graves' hyperthyroidism and ophthalmopathy. On this clonotype: Its matching antigen is unknown.

The CDR3 length is 18 residues. From germline, CDR1 is SGDLS and CDR2 YYNGEE. V dropped 3 bases and J dropped 2; count of bases not matched to a gene: 14. Whole-study findings and limits: A median about 6 months before onset, the model predicted ophthalmopathy.

The study left out patients who had uncontrolled infection, other autoimmune disease, pregnancy or lactation. Amplification yielded TCR beta CDR3 regions, with RNA transcripts as the source. During a first-round RT-PCR of the TCR CDR3, the HTBI primer set was used. TCRdb re-analysed the multiplex PCR reads in MiXCR, keeping a single row per CDR3 protein. The sample lists around 350,000 distinct CDR3 sequences, 13% to 15% seen once, with roughly a fifth in the top ten. The genes are TRBV9 and TRBJ2-1, with 7 nucleotides matching TRBD2. Sequencing input: blood. The TCR comes from an older woman with Graves' ophthalmopathy. The CDR3 loop is CASSAAGNSGPPYNEQFF. The CDR3 DNA reads TGTGCCAGCAGCGCGGCCGGTAATAGCGGGCCGCCCTACAATGAGCAGTTCTTC.